Shown below are 27 T cell receptor beta chains from a single sample sequenced in a study of follicular helper T cells after annual influenza vaccination. Measured with immunoSEQ multiplex PCR; TCRdb has only the in-frame clones, and not every one. This sample has around 2,500 clones, with roughly four fifths found just once. Described time point: 2015-2016 season, pre-vaccination. Source: CXCR5+ CD38- circulating T follicular helper cells from blood, taken on the day of influenza vaccination. Sample subset: circulating Tfh, non-naive CD4+CXCR5+PD-1+ (ICOS+CD38+ or ICOS-CD38-). The receptors were gathered from an adult who received the influenza vaccine.

The table lists this clone with a count of one. The V call is TRBV28, the J call TRBJ2-5; TRBD1 is a possible D gene (6 bases). CDR3 length: 15 amino acids. Per the germline V gene, CDR1 is MDHEN and CDR2 is SYDVKM. V was shortened by 5 bases and J by 2 bases, with 15 bases between the two germline ends. The CDR3 protein is CASSHRDSRQETQYF. The CDR3 region has the DNA TGTGCCAGCAGTCACAGGGATTCGCGGCAAGAGACCCAGTACTTC. Based on the CDR3 plus reference TRBV28 and TRBJ2-5, the full variable domain is DVKVTQSSRYLVKRTGEKVFLECVQDMDHENMFWYRQDPGLGLRLIYFSYDVKMKEKGDIPEGYSVSREKKERFSLILESASTNQTSMYLCASSHRDSRQETQYFGPGTRLLVL.

CDR3 protein: CASSPGSTGEAFF. DNA of the CDR3: TGTGCCAGCAGCCCGGGATCCACTGGGGAAGCTTTCTTT. The genes are TRBV7-9 and TRBJ1-1; no reliable D call. Germline assignment: CDR1 SEHNR and CDR2 FQNEAQ (reference sequence). V gave up 5 bases and J gave up 8 bases, with 15 bases separating them. The CDR3 consists of 13 residues.

The rearrangement links TRBV7-9 to TRBJ2-7; 8 bases match TRBD1. The germline V gene encodes CDR1 SEHNR and CDR2 FQNEAQ (reference sequence). The CDR3 is 13 amino acids. The V and J ends lost 5 bases and 3 bases, in that order; junction bases with no gene match: 3. The CDR3 loop is CASSTTGGYEQYF. The CDR3 nucleotides are TGTGCCAGCAGCACTACAGGGGGCTACGAGCAGTACTTC.

The table lists this clone with a count of one. This rearrangement joins TRBV19 to TRBJ2-2; TRBD2 is a possible D gene (6 bases). The CDR3 extends over 15 amino acids. Trimming took off 7 bases at V and 6 bases at J, with 18 bases between the two ends. Germline CDR1 reads LNHDA; CDR2 reads SQIVND (reference sequence). The CDR3 protein is CASTPSGVSSGELFF. Written as DNA, the CDR3 is TGTGCCAGTACTCCCTCGGGGGTTTCTTCCGGGGAGCTGTTTTTT.

The rearrangement links TRBV16 to TRBJ2-7; either TRBD1 or TRBD2 may fit D (7 bases each). V lost 0 bases to trimming and J lost 3 bases, with 9 bases between them. The CDR3 covers 14 residues. From germline, CDR1 is KGHSY and CDR2 FQNENV. CDR3 loop: CASSQSRGGYEQYF. Here the CDR3 DNA reads TGTGCCAGCAGCCAATCCAGGGGGGGCTACGAGCAGTACTTC.

J is TRBJ1-3 and V is TRBV4-2; D is unclear. Per the germline V gene, CDR1 is LGHNA and CDR2 is YNFKEQ. Trimming removed 0 bases from V and 5 bases from J, with 5 bases in between. The CDR3 consists of 13 residues. The CDR3 protein is CASSQEGRNTIYF. In DNA form, the CDR3 reads TGTGCCAGCAGCCAAGAGGGTCGAAACACCATATATTTT.

The V gene is TRBV5-6, the J gene TRBJ2-6, with a possible D match to TRBD2 (5 bases). The V end was cut by 6 bases, the J end by 2 bases, with 9 bases between. CDR1 and CDR2 from the germline V gene are SGHDT and YYEEEE. The CDR3 runs 14 residues. The CDR3 region is CASTRRTGANVLTF. CDR3 nucleotides: TGTGCCAGCACCCGGAGGACTGGGGCCAACGTCCTGACTTTC.

V is TRBV5-1 and J is TRBJ2-3; either TRBD1 or TRBD2 may fit D (5 bases each). The CDR3 totals 15 residues. The germline V and J ends were trimmed by 7 bases and 4 bases, with 19 bases remaining between them. CDR1 SGHRS and CDR2 YFSETQ come from the germline V gene. DNA for the CDR3: TGCGCCAGCCGGCCGGGGCGGGCGGGCCCAGATACGCAGTATTTT. This codes for CASRPGRAGPDTQYF.

The chain combines TRBV2 with TRBJ1-5, with 7 bases aligning to TRBD1. The ends lost 4 bases at V and 3 bases at J; junction bases unmatched: 3. The CDR3 has 14 amino acids. Germline loops: CDR1 SNHLY, CDR2 FYNNEI. CDR3 region: CASSGDSSNQPQHF. Here the CDR3 DNA reads TGTGCCAGCAGTGGGGACAGCTCCAATCAGCCCCAGCATTTT.

The CDR3 sequence: CASSSSLNEQFF. The CDR3 nucleotides read TGTGCCAGCAGTTCGAGCCTCAATGAGCAGTTCTTC. V gene TRBV28 combines with J gene TRBJ2-1; D is undetermined. Germline CDR1 reads MDHEN; CDR2 reads SYDVKM. V dropped 4 bases and J dropped 6 bases, with 7 bases sitting between them. CDR3 size: 12 residues.

J is TRBJ2-7 and V is TRBV19; unclear D gene. The CDR3 extends over 14 amino acids. Germline V gene data show CDR1 as LNHDA and CDR2 as SQIVND (reference sequence). V was shortened by 3 bases and J by 0 bases, with 9 bases between the two germline ends. CDR3 nucleotides: TGTGCCAGTAGTATTGGTGGGAACTCCTACGAGCAGTACTTC. It translates to CASSIGGNSYEQYF.

This clone was detected a few times. The chain has TRBV15 and TRBJ1-1; D not resolved. Germline CDR1 LNHNV, CDR2 YYDKDF (reference sequence). V lost 0 bases and J lost 0, with 11 bases in between. The CDR3 sequence is 16 residues long. CDR3 sequence: CATSRDLGGMNTEAFF. The CDR3 nucleotides read TGTGCCACCAGCAGAGATCTCGGAGGGATGAACACTGAAGCTTTCTTT.

The chain is built from TRBV5-4 and TRBJ1-1; D ambiguous. The CDR3 contains 12 residues. Trimming took off 2 bases at V and 3 bases at J, with 5 bases between the two ends. The V gene's germline CDR1 is SGHNT and CDR2 YYREEE (reference sequence). The CDR3 DNA reads as TGTGCCAGCAGCTTCCAGGACACTGAAGCTTTCTTT. It translates to CASSFQDTEAFF.

Concerning this clone: At one boundary the junction diverges from the germline segment, which might be a read error. The chain uses TRBV10-3 and TRBJ2-7; perhaps TRBD1 as D (8 bases). Germline CDR1 is ENHRY and CDR2 is SYGVKD. CDR3 length: 15 amino acids. The CDR3: CAIKMGSGTGYEQYF. For the CDR3, the DNA is TGTGCAATCAAAATGGGAAGCGGGACAGGCTACGAGCAGTACTTC.

Comment on this clone: Germline and junction disagree at one end, which may indicate a read error. The rearrangement joins TRBV7-7 to TRBJ1-1; D gene ambiguous. CDR1 is SSHAT and CDR2 is FNYEAQ in the germline V gene (reference sequence). This CDR3 spans 16 amino acids. The DNA of the CDR3 is TGTGCTAGCAGCGCCCTTTCCGCAGGTGTGAACACTGAAGCTTTCTTT. Residues: CASSALSAGVNTEAFF.

The CDR3 DNA sequence: TGTGCCACCCTTAGCGGGGGGTACACAGATACGCAGTATTTT. Its protein product is CATLSGGYTDTQYF. This chain connects TRBV6-1 to TRBJ2-3, with TRBD2 matching 10 bases. From germline, CDR1 is MNHNS and CDR2 SASEGT. Germline trimming cut 10 bases from V and 2 bases from J; bases unmatched to any gene: 6. The CDR3 length is 14 residues.

As concerns this clone: An end of the junction differs from the germline gene, which may be a read error. The genes are TRBV7-7 and TRBJ2-3; the match to TRBD2 covers 7 bases. The germline V gene encodes CDR1 SSHAT and CDR2 FNYEAQ (reference sequence). CDR3 length: 16 residues. As DNA, the CDR3 is TGTGCTAGCAGTCGTGGTCGCGGGAGTCAGGCAGATACGCAGTATTTT. Its translation is CASSRGRGSQADTQYF.

This sequence joins TRBV5-1 and TRBJ2-2; D might be TRBD2 (7 bases). The CDR3 has 14 amino acids. The V end lost 8 bases, the J end lost 0 bases, and 11 bases lay between the germline ends. Germline assignment: CDR1 SGHRS and CDR2 YFSETQ. As DNA, the CDR3 is TGCGCCAGTACCGGGGGGCCGAACACCGGGGAGCTGTTTTTT. Translation: CASTGGPNTGELFF.

The V gene is TRBV5-4, the J gene TRBJ2-7, with D perhaps matching TRBD2 (6 bases). The CDR3 sequence is 13 residues long. Germline lookup yields CDR1 SGHNT and CDR2 YYREEE (reference sequence). The V end lost 3 bases, the J end lost 4 bases, and 11 bases lay between the germline ends. The CDR3 nucleotides are TGTGCCAGCAGCTCGGGACTTATGTACGAGCAGTACTTC. Translating gives CASSSGLMYEQYF.

CDR3 residues: CASVDRVGNSGANVLTF. The CDR3 DNA follows: TGCGCCAGCGTGGACAGGGTAGGAAACTCTGGGGCCAACGTCCTGACTTTC. The gene calls are TRBV5-1 and TRBJ2-6; TRBD1 aligns across 8 bases. This CDR3 contains 17 residues. J gave up 0 bases and V 7 bases, and 9 bases lay outside the gene matches. The V gene's germline CDR1 is SGHRS and CDR2 YFSETQ.

This clone was found once. The rearrangement joins TRBV2 to TRBJ1-1, with 12 bases that match TRBD1. Germline-derived CDR1 and CDR2 are SNHLY and FYNNEI. J gave up 1 base and V 4 bases, and 1 base lay outside the gene matches. The CDR3 extends over 15 amino acids. CDR3 DNA sequence: TGTGCCAGCAGTGGGGACAGGGGGCCGAACACTGAAGCTTTCTTT. Encoded protein: CASSGDRGPNTEAFF.

This chain uses TRBV28 with TRBJ1-1; TRBD1 agrees at 9 bases. With 6 bases clipped from V and 5 bases from J, the junction kept 7 bases outside the gene matches. The V gene's germline CDR1 is MDHEN and CDR2 SYDVKM. The CDR3 loop spans 14 amino acids. Here the CDR3 reads CASRKQGAQTEAFF. In nucleotides, the CDR3 is TGTGCCAGCAGAAAACAGGGGGCCCAGACTGAAGCTTTCTTT.

This clone showed up just once. The rearrangement uses TRBV7-9 and TRBJ1-2; no clear D gene. This CDR3 is 14 amino acids long. CDR1 SEHNR and CDR2 FQNEAQ come from the germline V gene (reference sequence). Trimming left V 0 bases short and J 3 bases short, with 8 bases between. CDR3 residues: CASSLAGIDYGYTF. CDR3 DNA: TGTGCCAGCAGCTTAGCGGGGATTGACTATGGCTACACCTTC. The full variable domain, with the rest looked up from reference TRBV7-9 and TRBJ1-2, is DTGVSQNPRHKITKRGQNVTFRCDPISEHNRLYWYRQTLGQGPEFLTYFQNEAQLEKSRLLSDRFSAERPKGSFSTLEIQRTEQGDSAMYLCASSLAGIDYGYTFGSGTRLTVV.

This rearrangement joins TRBV6-4 to TRBJ2-7; 10 bases fit TRBD2. CDR3 size: 14 residues. Trimming removed 10 bases from V and 5 bases from J; junction bases left unmatched: 11. Per the germline V gene, CDR1 is MRHNA and CDR2 is SNTAGT. Written as DNA, the CDR3 is TGTGCCAACCCAAGGAGCGGGAGGGCCCACGAGCAGTACTTC. It encodes CANPRSGRAHEQYF.

The rearrangement links TRBV28 to TRBJ1-2; D gene ambiguous. Trimming cost V 5 bases and J 4 bases, with 14 bases left between them. Germline CDR1 is MDHEN and CDR2 is SYDVKM. The CDR3 is 14 residues long. Written as DNA, the CDR3 is TGTGCCAGCAGTCGAGACGACGGAGGCTATGGCTACACCTTC. It is translated as CASSRDDGGYGYTF.

The J gene is TRBJ1-2, the V gene TRBV25-1, with D uncertain. The CDR3 is 13 residues long. Looked up from germline, CDR1 is MGHDK and CDR2 is SYGVNS. Trimming pared 0 bases from V and 3 bases from J, leaving 5 bases between. CDR3 DNA: TGTGCCAGCAGTGAATATACCGACTATGGCTACACCTTC. Translated, it gives CASSEYTDYGYTF.

The CDR3: CASSNAPGLAIMGQYF. In DNA, the CDR3 is TGTGCCAGCAGCAACGCCCCGGGACTAGCGATAATGGGGCAGTACTTC. The chain couples TRBV11-1 to TRBJ2-7; 10 bases are shared with TRBD2. With V trimmed by 5 bases and J by 9 bases, 16 bases remained unmatched. The length of the CDR3 is 16 residues. Germline loops: CDR1 SGHAT, CDR2 FQDESV (reference sequence).